The next 23 T cell receptor beta chains were all read from a single sample in a study of shared clonotypes between healthy human individuals. TCRdb's copy holds only in-frame clones and misses some; the assay was immunoSEQ multiplex PCR. In the table there are 190,000 or so clones, about 93% of which are singletons. The sample was naive CD4+ T cells sorted from blood. Subset denoted: CD45RA+ positively selected. The receptor set was obtained from a woman aged 25 to 39 in good health.

V and J are TRBV27 and TRBJ2-5; 11 bases agree with TRBD2. Germline CDR1 MNHEY, CDR2 SMNVEV (reference sequence). The CDR3 runs 19 residues. Losses at the gene ends were 2 bases for V and 5 bases for J; bases not matched to a gene: 16. CDR3 coding DNA: TGTGCCAGCAGTTTACGTCCCTTTCCCGGGACTAGCGGTGACGAGACCCAGTACTTC. This codes for CASSLRPFPGTSGDETQYF.

This chain links TRBV5-1 with TRBJ1-1; D gene ambiguous. In germline, CDR1 is SGHRS, CDR2 YFSETQ. V shed 0 bases and J shed 1 base, with 7 bases lying between them. This CDR3 comprises 14 residues. The CDR3 reads CASSLVVGNTEAFF. The CDR3 bases are TGCGCCAGCAGCTTGGTCGTCGGGAACACTGAAGCTTTCTTT.

This chain links TRBV18 with TRBJ2-1; 8 bases line up with TRBD2. Germline assignment: CDR1 KGHSH and CDR2 LQKENI. The CDR3 runs 17 residues. The ends lost 3 bases at V and 3 bases at J; junction bases unmatched: 10. The CDR3 region has the DNA TGTGCCAGCTCACCTACGACTGGTAGCGGGAACTACAATGAGCAGTTCTTC. Protein product: CASSPTTGSGNYNEQFF.

The chain is built from TRBV7-2 and TRBJ2-1; 12 bases match TRBD1. J lost 12 bases, V lost 6 bases, and 12 bases had no gene match. CDR3 length equals 15 residues. The V gene's germline CDR1 is SGHTA and CDR2 FQGNSA. CDR3 amino acids: CASSSGTGGAWRQFF. CDR3 nucleotide sequence: TGTGCCAGCAGTTCCGGGACAGGGGGCGCCTGGAGGCAGTTCTTC.

This clone showed up just once. This chain joins TRBV2 and TRBJ2-7; the match to TRBD2 covers 11 bases. Germline V gene lookup returns CDR1 SNHLY and CDR2 FYNNEI. The J segment lost 3 bases and the V segment lost 9 bases, leaving 19 bases of the junction unmatched. The CDR3 has 18 amino acids. The CDR3 region is CASYRTSGPSKELYEQYF. The CDR3 coding sequence is TGTGCCAGTTACCGGACTAGCGGGCCATCAAAGGAGCTCTACGAGCAGTACTTC.

The rearrangement uses TRBV6-5 and TRBJ1-3; maybe TRBD1 (5 bases). With 7 bases removed from V and 4 bases from J, the gap between germline ends came to 17 bases. Germline assignment: CDR1 MNHEY and CDR2 SVGAGI. The CDR3 is 15 amino acids. The CDR3 region has the DNA TGTGCCAGCACTCAACAGGACACCGCGGGAAACACCATATATTTT. This gives the protein CASTQQDTAGNTIYF.

V and J are TRBV7-7 and TRBJ2-5, with 8 bases that match TRBD2. Germline CDR1 reads SSHAT; CDR2 reads FNYEAQ (reference sequence). J gave up 1 base and V 0 bases, and 1 base lay outside the gene matches. The CDR3 is made up of 15 amino acids. The CDR3 DNA reads TGTGCCAGCAGCTTAGCCGGGGGGGGCCAAGAGACCCAGTACTTC. The encoded protein is CASSLAGGGQETQYF.

This clone was recorded once. This chain links TRBV7-6 with TRBJ2-3, with 8 bases matching TRBD1. The germline CDR1 and CDR2 sequences are SGHVS and FNYEAQ. The V gene end was trimmed by 1 base and the J gene end by 5 bases; junction bases not matched to a gene: 8. The CDR3 has 16 amino acids. The CDR3 DNA reads as TGTGCCAGCAGCTTAGTCGGCAGGGGGCAGGGAGATACGCAGTATTTT. Protein product: CASSLVGRGQGDTQYF.

The CDR3 DNA sequence: TGTGCCAGCAGCTTGGGGGGAGGGCTCTCCTACGAGCAGTACTTC. This encodes CASSLGGGLSYEQYF. The V and J genes are TRBV5-5 and TRBJ2-7; TRBD2 agrees at 7 bases. This CDR3 spans 15 amino acids. Germline CDR1 is SGHKS and CDR2 is YYEKEE (reference sequence). V trimming: 0 bases; J trimming: 0 bases; junction bases outside the gene matches: 3.

V is TRBV5-1 and J is TRBJ2-7, with 12 bases aligning to TRBD1. Germline V gene lookup returns CDR1 SGHRS and CDR2 YFSETQ. With V trimmed by 3 bases and J by 2 bases, 9 bases remained unmatched. This CDR3 is 17 amino acids long. The CDR3 protein is CASSSGQGAPQPYEQYF. The DNA of the CDR3 is TGCGCCAGCAGCTCGGGACAGGGGGCTCCTCAGCCCTACGAGCAGTACTTC.

The V call is TRBV1, the J call TRBJ2-5; the tabulated D call, TRBD1, remains unverified against the DNA. The J call could be wrong; TRBJ2-7 is a better fit for the DNA end. TRBV1 is classified as a pseudogene. The CDR3 totals 19 residues. The CDR3 DNA sequence: TGCACCAGCAGCCAACCGCAAGCCCCGACAGGGAGTAGGTCCTACGAGCAGTACTTC. Translation: CTSSQPQAPTGSRSYEQYF.

The chain links TRBV29-1 to TRBJ1-1; D is unclear. Germline V gene data show CDR1 as SQVTM and CDR2 as ANQGSEA. Trimming took 6 bases from V and 3 from J, leaving 14 bases between them. The CDR3 contains 13 residues. The CDR3 reads CSVGDPRHTEAFF. The DNA for the CDR3 is TGCAGCGTCGGAGACCCGCGACACACTGAAGCTTTCTTT.

In nucleotides, the CDR3 is TGTGCCAGCAGCCGGTCATTTTCAGATACGCAGTATTTT. It translates to CASSRSFSDTQYF. This chain links TRBV7-2 with TRBJ2-3, with D unclear. The CDR3 spans 13 residues. The germline CDR1 and CDR2 sequences are SGHTA and FQGNSA. Trimming pared 5 bases from V and 4 bases from J, leaving 10 bases between.

This chain connects TRBV19 to TRBJ2-3; D is perhaps TRBD1 or TRBD2 (5 bases each). This CDR3 contains 15 residues. Trimming removed 5 bases at V and 5 bases at J, with 17 bases between. CDR1 and CDR2 from the germline V gene are LNHDA and SQIVND (reference sequence). CDR3 nucleotides: TGTGCCAGTAGTCCGGGGCCACAGTCCGGAGATACGCAGTATTTT. Residues: CASSPGPQSGDTQYF.

CDR3 nucleotides: TGTGCCAGCAGTTCTCCCTACGGACAGGGACACACTGAAGCTTTCTTT. This sequence encodes CASSSPYGQGHTEAFF. J is TRBJ1-1 and V is TRBV6-6; the match to TRBD1 covers 8 bases. V was clipped by 4 bases and J by 3 bases; unmatched bases: 10. Per germline, CDR1 MNHNY and CDR2 SVGAGI (reference sequence). CDR3 length: 16 amino acids.

The V and J genes are TRBV6-6 and TRBJ2-7; 12 bases fit TRBD1. CDR1 is MNHNY, CDR2 SVGAGI, per germline (reference sequence). With 6 bases clipped from V and 5 bases from J, the junction kept 5 bases outside the gene matches. The CDR3 totals 14 residues. The CDR3 is CASRSGQGAHEQYF. In nucleotides, the CDR3 is TGTGCCAGCAGGTCGGGACAGGGGGCCCACGAGCAGTACTTC.

The chain links TRBV2 to TRBJ2-5; either TRBD1 or TRBD2 may supply D (5 bases each). The J call may be wrong; the DNA end is better matched by TRBJ2-7. The CDR3 loop spans 14 amino acids. Germline CDR1 SNHLY, CDR2 FYNNEI. The DNA for the CDR3 is TGTGCCAGCAGACTGAGAGGGGTCGCCTACGAGCAGTACTTC. It is translated as CASRLRGVAYEQYF.

The chain recombines TRBV13 with TRBJ2-1, with 9 positions matching TRBD2. Germline values: CDR1 PRHDT, CDR2 FYEKMQ (reference sequence). The CDR3 extends over 22 amino acids. The J segment lost 9 bases and the V segment lost 5 bases, leaving 32 bases of the junction unmatched. CDR3: CASSDLTSGGAGGVSFLSEQFF. The CDR3 DNA sequence: TGTGCCAGCAGCGACCTGACTAGCGGAGGAGCGGGAGGAGTATCTTTTCTAAGTGAGCAGTTCTTC.

The V gene is TRBV18, the J gene TRBJ2-5, with D possibly matching TRBD1 (5 bases). Trimming pared 0 bases from V and 7 bases from J, leaving 12 bases between. In germline, CDR1 is KGHSH, CDR2 LQKENI. The CDR3 has 14 amino acids. The CDR3 nucleotides read TGTGCCAGCTCACCACCGGACAACTTGGTGACCCAGTACTTC. This codes for CASSPPDNLVTQYF.

This clone was seen only once. V and J are TRBV5-4 and TRBJ1-2; 7 bases are a match to TRBD1. Germline assignment: CDR1 SGHNT and CDR2 YYREEE (reference sequence). Unmatched junction bases numbered 1, after V lost 3 bases and J lost 2 bases. CDR3 length equals 13 residues. CDR3 coding DNA: TGTGCCAGCAGCTCGACAGGGAACTATGGCTACACCTTC. This gives the protein CASSSTGNYGYTF.

The rearrangement links TRBV27 to TRBJ2-5, with D possibly called TRBD1 or TRBD2 (5 bases each). The assigned J gene may be wrong: the sequence end matches TRBJ2-7 better. The CDR3 is 15 residues long. In germline, CDR1 is MNHEY, CDR2 SMNVEV (reference sequence). This CDR3 is CASSSRKGTSYEQYF. Here the CDR3 DNA reads TGTGCCAGCAGTAGCCGAAAGGGGACCTCCTACGAGCAGTACTTC.

The chain is built from TRBV5-5 and TRBJ2-7; 7 bases match TRBD2. This CDR3 region has 15 residues. Germline assignment: CDR1 SGHKS and CDR2 YYEKEE (reference sequence). V shed 1 base, J shed 3 bases, and the junction held 7 bases outside the gene matches. For the CDR3, the DNA is TGTGCCAGCAGCTTGTCGGGCAGGGAGGGCTACGAGCAGTACTTC. Translated: CASSLSGREGYEQYF. Complete variable domain (other parts from reference TRBV5-5 and TRBJ2-7): DAGVTQSPTHLIKTRGQQVTLRCSPISGHKSVSWYQQVLGQGPQFIFQYYEKEERGRGNFPDRFSARQFPNYSSELNVNALLLGDSALYLCASSLSGREGYEQYFGPGTRLTVT.

This chain connects TRBV19 to TRBJ1-1; D uncertain. With 11 bases removed from V and 0 bases from J, the gap between germline ends came to 22 bases. The germline V gene has CDR1 LNHDA and CDR2 SQIVND (reference sequence). The CDR3 extends over 16 amino acids. The CDR3 sequence is CARCCGGLLMNTEAFF. CDR3 DNA: TGTGCCCGGTGCTGCGGCGGCCTGCTGATGAACACTGAAGCTTTCTTT.